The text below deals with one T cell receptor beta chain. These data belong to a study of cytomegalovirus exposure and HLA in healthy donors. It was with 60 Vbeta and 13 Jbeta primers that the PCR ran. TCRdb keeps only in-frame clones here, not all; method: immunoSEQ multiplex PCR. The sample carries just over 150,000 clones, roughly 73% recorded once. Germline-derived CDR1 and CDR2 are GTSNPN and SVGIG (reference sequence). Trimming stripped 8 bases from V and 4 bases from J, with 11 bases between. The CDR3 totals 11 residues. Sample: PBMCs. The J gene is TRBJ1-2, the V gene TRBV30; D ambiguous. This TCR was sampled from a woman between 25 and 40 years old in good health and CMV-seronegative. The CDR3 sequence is CARQEAYGYTF. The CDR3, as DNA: TGTGCCCGGCAGGAGGCCTATGGCTACACCTTC.